This is a list of T cell receptor beta chains from one sample in a study of blood T cell repertoires in COVID-19. Clones were read by immunoSEQ multiplex PCR, and TCRdb kept only the in-frame ones, dropping some. The sample has about 210,000 clones; 81% are singletons. The sequenced material came from PBMCs or T cells enriched from blood (not recorded which). The source is a woman in her forties or fifties with acute COVID-19. CDR3s include the opening cysteine and the closing phenylalanine or tryptophan. D genes are given only for firm matches. Size is stated for part of the rows, as once, few or many counts, or as a class when the clone is expanded.

V gene	clone size	D gene	J gene	CDR3 DNA	CDR3 protein
TRBV11-3	-	-	TRBJ2-3	TGTGCCAGCAGCGCTAGTCGGATCACAGATACGCAGTATTTT	CASSASRITDTQYF
TRBV19	-	TRBD2	TRBJ2-1	TGTGCCAGTAGTAGTAGCGGGGGTTCGCAGTTCTTC	CASSSSGGSQFF
TRBV7-2	-	-	TRBJ2-3	TGTGCCAGCAGCTTAGTTCACAGCTTAGTTAGCACAGATACGCAGTATTTT	CASSLVHSLVSTDTQYF
TRBV4-1	-	TRBD1	TRBJ2-4	TGCGCCAGCAGCCAAGATTTCCGGGACAGCAAAAACATTCAGTACTTC	CASSQDFRDSKNIQYF
TRBV10-3	-	-	TRBJ2-1	TGTGCCATCAGTGAGGGGGCTTCTAGTCTCAATGAGCAGTTCTTC	CAISEGASSLNEQFF
TRBV5-8	once	-	TRBJ2-7	TGTGCCAGCAGCTTGACACAGCACTACGAGCAGTACTTC	CASSLTQHYEQYF
TRBV18	-	TRBD1	TRBJ1-1	TGTGCCAGCGCAAGGACAGGTCTTCATGTAGGCACTGAAGCTTTCTTT	CASARTGLHVGTEAFF
TRBV6-1	-	TRBD2	TRBJ2-1	TGTGCCAGCAGTGTTCTTTGGGGGGGGAGCTCCTACAATGAGCAGTTCTTC	CASSVLWGGSSYNEQFF
TRBV7-2	-	-	TRBJ1-5	TGTGCCAGCAGCTCGTATACGGAGAGTAGCCAGCATTTT	CASSSYTESSQHF
TRBV7-3	-	-	TRBJ2-1	TGTGCCAGCAGCCCTACGGGACTCAGGGCCCTCAATGAGCAGTTCTTC	CASSPTGLRALNEQFF
TRBV7-9	-	TRBD1	TRBJ2-7	TGTGCCAGCAGCTTAGAGGGGGCACTCTACTACGAGCAGTACTTC	CASSLEGALYYEQYF
TRBV11-2	-	-	TRBJ2-2	TGTGCCAGCAGCTTTTCCCGGGGCACCGGGGAGCTGTTTTTT	CASSFSRGTGELFF
TRBV7-8	-	-	TRBJ1-4	TGTGCCAGCAGCTCAGGACACAACAAAAACGAAAAACTGTTTTTT	CASSSGHNKNEKLFF
TRBV4-1	-	TRBD2	TRBJ2-7	TGCGCCAGCAGCCAAGCCGGGACTAGCGGGGGTCTGTACGAGCAGTACTTC	CASSQAGTSGGLYEQYF
TRBV6-5	-	TRBD1	TRBJ2-3	TGTGCCAGCAGTACCCGGACAGGGTTTGCAGATACGCAGTATTTT	CASSTRTGFADTQYF
TRBV4-3	-	-	TRBJ1-5	TGCGCCAGCAGCCATACAGATAGCAATCAGCCCCAGCATTTT	CASSHTDSNQPQHF
TRBV12-3/TRBV12-4	-	-	TRBJ2-3	TGTGCCAGCAGACTGAATACAGATACGCAGTATTTT	CASRLNTDTQYF
TRBV15	-	-	TRBJ2-7	TGTGCCACCAGCAGAGATCGGTTCACAGGGTCCCACGAGCAGTACTTC	CATSRDRFTGSHEQYF
TRBV5-1	once	TRBD2	TRBJ2-7	TGCGCCAGCAGCGCCTGGACTAGCGGGGTCGAGCAGTACTTC	CASSAWTSGVEQYF
TRBV12-5	few	-	TRBJ1-1	TGTGCTAGTGGTTTAAATCCGGGGGGGTACACTGAAGCTTTCTTT	CASGLNPGGYTEAFF
TRBV7-9	-	-	TRBJ1-2	TGTGCCAGCAGCTTAGTACAGGGACGGCACTATGGCTACACCTTC	CASSLVQGRHYGYTF
TRBV6-2/TRBV6-3	-	TRBD1	TRBJ2-7	TGTGCCAGCAGTTACAGGGGACAGATCTACGAGCAGTACTTC	CASSYRGQIYEQYF
TRBV19	-	-	TRBJ1-1	TGTGCCAGTAGTCGGGTGAACACTGAAGCTTTCTTT	CASSRVNTEAFF
TRBV5-1	-	-	TRBJ1-4	TGCGCCAGCAGCCGGAAGGGGGGAGGGCAAACTAATGAAAAACTGTTTTTT	CASSRKGGGQTNEKLFF
TRBV6-2/TRBV6-3	-	TRBD1	TRBJ2-7	TGTGCCAGCAGTTGGACAGGGGGTTGGGAGCAGTACTTC	CASSWTGGWEQYF
TRBV7-6	-	-	TRBJ1-1	TGTGCCAGCAGCTCGCAACTAAGCTCGGCTGAAGCTTTCTTT	CASSSQLSSAEAFF
TRBV5-6	-	-	TRBJ1-1	TGTGCCAGCAGCTTGCGGAGGACGGTAATGAACACTGAAGCTTTCTTT	CASSLRRTVMNTEAFF
TRBV19	few	-	TRBJ1-2	TGTGCCAGTACCCTCGACGTAGGGGGATTGAAGCTCTACACCTTC	CASTLDVGGLKLYTF
TRBV7-9	many	-	TRBJ2-3	TGTGCCAGCAGCAAGACAGGAAGCACAGATACGCAGTATTTT	CASSKTGSTDTQYF
TRBV11-3	-	TRBD2	TRBJ2-3	TGTGCCAGCAGCCTAGTAGCGGGGGCCACGGATACGCAGTATTTT	CASSLVAGATDTQYF
TRBV6-2/TRBV6-3	once	-	TRBJ2-3	TGTGCCAGCAGTTCCCCAGGCCTTCATACGCAGTATTTT	CASSSPGLHTQYF
TRBV28	-	TRBD1	TRBJ1-1	TGTGCCAGCAGTTTGTCAAGGGACAGGGGGTTTAAAAACACTGAAGCTTTCTTT	CASSLSRDRGFKNTEAFF
TRBV24-1	few	TRBD2	TRBJ2-2	TGTGCCACCAGTGATTCCTGGACTAGCGTGTCCGGGGAGCTGTTTTTT	CATSDSWTSVSGELFF
TRBV14	-	TRBD1	TRBJ1-2	TGTGCCAGCAGCCAAGGAGGGACAGGAGTCTATGGCTACACCTTC	CASSQGGTGVYGYTF
TRBV28	-	TRBD1	TRBJ2-1	TGTGCCAGCAGAACAGGGGGCGCGGTCGATGAGCAGTTCTTC	CASRTGGAVDEQFF
TRBV5-1	-	TRBD1	TRBJ1-3	TGCGCCAGCAGCTTAGAGGGGGCCAGCTCTGGAAACACCATATATTTT	CASSLEGASSGNTIYF
TRBV5-1	once	TRBD1	TRBJ1-2	TGCGCCAGCAGCTACACCGGACAGGGGGCTGATGGCTACACCTTC	CASSYTGQGADGYTF
TRBV7-9	-	TRBD1	TRBJ1-5	TGTGCCAGCAGTCCGGGACAGAATCAGCCCCAGCATTTT	CASSPGQNQPQHF
TRBV18	few	-	TRBJ1-5	TGTGCCAGCTCACCCGGGAATCAGCCCCAGCATTTT	CASSPGNQPQHF
TRBV28	-	TRBD1	TRBJ2-5	TGTGCCAGCAGCAACGACAGGGTGGCAGAGACCCAGTACTTC	CASSNDRVAETQYF
TRBV2	-	-	TRBJ2-3	TGTGCCTCAGCTAGAGTCTCTGGCACAGATACGCAGTATTTT	CASARVSGTDTQYF
TRBV6-2/TRBV6-3	-	-	TRBJ2-5	TGTGCCAGCAGTTACTCGAGCTCTGGTGAGGAGACCCAGTACTTC	CASSYSSSGEETQYF
TRBV7-2	-	-	TRBJ1-3	TGTGCCAGCAGCTTAGGTCAGGGAAACACCATATATTTT	CASSLGQGNTIYF
TRBV14	-	TRBD1	TRBJ1-2	TGTGCCAGCAGCCTAGGAGGGGGCGGTGGCTACACCTTC	CASSLGGGGGYTF
TRBV2	few	-	TRBJ2-7	TGTGCCAGCAGCAGGGTAGTTGACTACGAGCAGTACTTC	CASSRVVDYEQYF
TRBV5-4	-	-	TRBJ1-1	TGTGCCAGCAGCTTGGCCCATAGAGGCACTGAAGCTTTCTTT	CASSLAHRGTEAFF
TRBV7-9	-	TRBD2	TRBJ2-1	TGTGCCAGCACCTCGGGACTAGCAGGCTACAATGAGCAGTTCTTC	CASTSGLAGYNEQFF
TRBV7-2	-	TRBD2	TRBJ2-3	TGTGCCAGCAGACCGCCGGGACTACTTACAGATACGCAGTATTTT	CASRPPGLLTDTQYF
TRBV9	-	TRBD2	TRBJ2-7	TGTGCCAGCAGCGTTTATGTGGCGGGAGGGCCGGACGAGCAGTACTTC	CASSVYVAGGPDEQYF